This T cell receptor beta chain was sequenced in a study of identical twins. Findings and limits, study-wide: Out-of-frame alpha sequences common to twins were enriched for low generation probability.

Germline loops: CDR1 SNHLY, CDR2 FYNNEI. The V gene lost 10 bases and the J gene lost 5 bases, with 18 bases spanning the gap. The CDR3 totals 14 residues. Template switching added a universal primer site; cDNA carried unique molecular identifiers. Each CDR3 protein gets one entry after TCRdb re-called the 5' RACE reads with MiXCR. The table records hundreds of thousands of distinct CDR3 sequences, about 20% of them present only once. This clonotype was recorded a few times. As yet, its antigen is unknown. These data are also associated with another study on T cells expressing NK-cell markers.

The sequenced material came from PBMCs. The TCR originated in a woman younger than 30 in good health. This rearrangement joins TRBV2 to TRBJ2-1, with D possibly being TRBD1 or TRBD2 (5 bases each). CDR3 coding DNA: TGTGCCACCCAGCGAGGGGAAAAGGACAATGAGCAGTTCTTC. It translates to CATQRGEKDNEQFF. The whole variable domain, filled in from reference TRBV2 and TRBJ2-1, reads EPEVTQTPSHQVTQMGQEVILRCVPISNHLYFYWYRQILGQKVEFLVSFYNNEISEKSEIFDDQFSVERPDGSNFTLKIRSTKLEDSAMYFCATQRGEKDNEQFFGPGTRLTVL.